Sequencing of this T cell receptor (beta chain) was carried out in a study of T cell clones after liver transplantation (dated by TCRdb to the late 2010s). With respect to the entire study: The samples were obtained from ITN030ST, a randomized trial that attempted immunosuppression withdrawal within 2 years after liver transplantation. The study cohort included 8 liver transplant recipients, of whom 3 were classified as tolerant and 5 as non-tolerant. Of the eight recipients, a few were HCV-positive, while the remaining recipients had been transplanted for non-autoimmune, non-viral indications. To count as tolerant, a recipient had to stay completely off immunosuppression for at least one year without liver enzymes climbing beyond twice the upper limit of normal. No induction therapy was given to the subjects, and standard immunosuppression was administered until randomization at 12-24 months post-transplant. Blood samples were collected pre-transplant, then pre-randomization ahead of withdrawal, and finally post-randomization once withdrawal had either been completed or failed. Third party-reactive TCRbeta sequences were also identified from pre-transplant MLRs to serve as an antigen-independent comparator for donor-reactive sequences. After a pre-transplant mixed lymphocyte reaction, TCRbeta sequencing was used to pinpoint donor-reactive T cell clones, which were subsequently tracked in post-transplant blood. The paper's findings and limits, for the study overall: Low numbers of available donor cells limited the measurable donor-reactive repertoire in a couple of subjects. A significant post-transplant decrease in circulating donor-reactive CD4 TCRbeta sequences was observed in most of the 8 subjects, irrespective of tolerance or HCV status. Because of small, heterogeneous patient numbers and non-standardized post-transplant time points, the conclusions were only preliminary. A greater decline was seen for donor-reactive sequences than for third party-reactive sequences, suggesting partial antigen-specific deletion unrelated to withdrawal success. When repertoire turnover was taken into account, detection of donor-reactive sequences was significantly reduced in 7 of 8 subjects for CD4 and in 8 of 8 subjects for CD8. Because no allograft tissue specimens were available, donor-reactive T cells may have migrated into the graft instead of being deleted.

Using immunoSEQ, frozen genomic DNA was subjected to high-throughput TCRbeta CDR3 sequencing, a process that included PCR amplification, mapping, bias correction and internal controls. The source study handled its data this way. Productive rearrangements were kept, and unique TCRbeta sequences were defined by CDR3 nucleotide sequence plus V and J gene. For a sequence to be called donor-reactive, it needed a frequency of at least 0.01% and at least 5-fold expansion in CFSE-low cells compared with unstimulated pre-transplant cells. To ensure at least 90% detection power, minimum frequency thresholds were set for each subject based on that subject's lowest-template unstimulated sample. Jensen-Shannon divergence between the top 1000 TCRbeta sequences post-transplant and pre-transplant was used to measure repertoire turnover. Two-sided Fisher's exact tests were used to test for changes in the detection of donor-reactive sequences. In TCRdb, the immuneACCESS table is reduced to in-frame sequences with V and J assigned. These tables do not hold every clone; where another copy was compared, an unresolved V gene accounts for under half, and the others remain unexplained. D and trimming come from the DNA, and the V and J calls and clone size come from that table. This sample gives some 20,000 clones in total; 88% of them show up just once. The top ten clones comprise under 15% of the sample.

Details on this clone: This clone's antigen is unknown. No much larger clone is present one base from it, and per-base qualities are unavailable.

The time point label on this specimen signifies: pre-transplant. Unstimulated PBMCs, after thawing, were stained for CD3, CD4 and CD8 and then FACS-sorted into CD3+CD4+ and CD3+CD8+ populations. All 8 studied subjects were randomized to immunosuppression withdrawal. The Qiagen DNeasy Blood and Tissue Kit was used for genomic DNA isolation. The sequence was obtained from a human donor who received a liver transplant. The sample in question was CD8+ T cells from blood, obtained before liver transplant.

The nucleotide sequence reads TGCAGCGCGGTGGCTCTGGGGGAGACCCAGTACTTC. Its coded protein is CSAVALGETQYF. This chain joins TRBV29-1 to TRBJ2-5; no D gene is confidently identified. The germline ends are 14 bases apart after V is trimmed by 7 bases and J by 5 bases. Its CDR3 holds 12 amino acids, cysteine through phenylalanine. Left in the record is the CDR3 DNA by itself, 36 bases read in frame from the first base. Based on the germline V gene, the CDR1 and CDR2 sequences are SQVTM and ANQGSEA.